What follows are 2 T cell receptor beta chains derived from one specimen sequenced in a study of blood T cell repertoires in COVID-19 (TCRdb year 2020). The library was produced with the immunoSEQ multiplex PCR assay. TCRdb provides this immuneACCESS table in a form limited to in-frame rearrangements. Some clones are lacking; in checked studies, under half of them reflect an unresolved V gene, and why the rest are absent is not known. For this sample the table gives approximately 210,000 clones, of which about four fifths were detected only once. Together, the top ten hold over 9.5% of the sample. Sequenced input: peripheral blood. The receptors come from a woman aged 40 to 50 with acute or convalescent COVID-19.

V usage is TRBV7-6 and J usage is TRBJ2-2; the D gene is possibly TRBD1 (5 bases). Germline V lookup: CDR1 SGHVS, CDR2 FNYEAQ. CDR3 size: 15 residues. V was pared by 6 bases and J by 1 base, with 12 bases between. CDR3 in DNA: TGTGCCAGCAGAGCAGGGAATCGGAACACCGGGGAGCTGTTTTTT. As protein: CASRAGNRNTGELFF.

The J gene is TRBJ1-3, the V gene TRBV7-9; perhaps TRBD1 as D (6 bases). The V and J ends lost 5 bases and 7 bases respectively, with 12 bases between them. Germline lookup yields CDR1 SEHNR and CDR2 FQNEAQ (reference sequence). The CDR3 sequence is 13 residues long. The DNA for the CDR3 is TGTGCCAGCAGCCTTGGACAGACTAACACCATATATTTT. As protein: CASSLGQTNTIYF.